This T cell receptor (beta chain) is drawn from a study of Ad26.COV2.S vaccination and SARS-CoV-2 variants. Only in-frame clones appear in the TCRdb table, and some are missing; sequencing was by immunoSEQ multiplex PCR. This table holds about 420,000 clones, around nine tenths found once. Germline V CDR1 and CDR2: LNHDA, SQIVND (reference sequence). V gave up 8 bases and J gave up 7 bases, with 12 bases separating them. This CDR3 is built from 13 residues. The treatment is: approximately 18 received Ad26.COV2.S at low or high dose, single or two shots; about 5 received placebo; per-sample allocation not given. Specimens were obtained on day 63 following the first vaccine or placebo injection.

This sample comprised peripheral blood, obtained in a trial of Ad26.COV2.S vaccine versus placebo. The receptor's source is a person between 18 and 60 years old who received the Ad26.COV2.S COVID-19 vaccine or a placebo. The J gene is TRBJ2-6, the V gene TRBV19; tentatively, D is TRBD2 (5 bases). CDR3 amino acids: CASGVLGANVLTF. As DNA, the CDR3 is TGTGCCAGTGGGGTACTAGGTGCCAACGTCCTGACTTTC.